This T cell receptor beta chain is drawn from a study of CD8+CD57+ T cells in acquired aplastic anemia. Across the whole study: Sorted CD4+ and CD8+ cell DNA averaged roughly 3.2 ug. Findings and caveats of the study: A set of twenty-nine CD8+ CDR3 sequences was shared between patients and controls, and these sequences appeared highly expressed in patients.

CDR3 and TCR beta VDJ profiling relied on genomic DNA as the template. TCRdb processed the reads anew with MiXCR; each CDR3 protein has one entry. The sample includes under 200,000 distinct CDR3 sequences, over 40% of them seen just once. Per germline, CDR1 SQVTM and CDR2 ANQGSEA. This CDR3 spans 11 amino acids. V was shortened by 8 bases and J by 4 bases, with 11 bases between the two germline ends. Selection for sequencing was limited to patients who had shown CD8+CD57+ cell expansion by flow cytometry. To note about this clonotype: Its antigen is still unknown.

The sequence derives from a human donor with aplastic anemia. The chain uses TRBV29-1 and TRBJ1-1, with D maybe TRBD1 (5 bases). The sequencing sample was made of sorted CD4+, CD8+, or CD8+CD57+ T cells (not recorded which) from PBMCs. The chain's CDR3 is CSFREGTEAFF. CDR3 bases: TGCAGCTTCAGGGAGGGCACTGAAGCTTTCTTT.